Presented here are 20 T cell receptor beta chains from one specimen sequenced in a study of blood T cell repertoires in COVID-19. Using immunoSEQ multiplex PCR, the repertoire was profiled, and TCRdb retains in-frame clones only, with some absent. The data contain some 110,000 clones, approximately 82% of them singletons. The specimen was peripheral blood. The receptor set was obtained from a man under 40 with acute or convalescent COVID-19.

The chain has TRBV5-6 and TRBJ1-3; unclear D gene. The germline V gene has CDR1 SGHDT and CDR2 YYEEEE. V lost 5 bases, J lost 9 bases, and 12 bases lay in between. The CDR3 covers 12 residues. This chain's CDR3 is CASSFLAATIYF. DNA of the CDR3: TGTGCCAGCAGTTTCCTGGCCGCCACCATATATTTT.

This chain uses TRBV4-1 with TRBJ2-7, with TRBD2 matching over 12 bases. The CDR3 consists of 16 residues. Trimming at V came to 8 bases and at J to 2 bases, leaving 10 bases not matched to a gene. The germline CDR1 and CDR2 sequences are MGHRA and YSYEKL. CDR3 residues: CASSPSGGANPYEQYF. In nucleotides, the CDR3 is TGCGCCAGCTCTCCTAGCGGGGGGGCAAATCCCTACGAGCAGTACTTC.

The sample holds one count of this clone. The chain links TRBV18 to TRBJ1-4, with D possibly TRBD1 on 5 matching bases. From germline, CDR1 is KGHSH and CDR2 LQKENI. V was shortened by 5 bases and J by 5 bases, with 12 bases between the two germline ends. The CDR3 totals 14 residues. Here the CDR3 reads CASSRGQENEKLFF. The CDR3 coding sequence is TGTGCCAGCTCAAGGGGCCAGGAGAATGAAAAACTGTTTTTT.

The rearrangement links TRBV6-6 to TRBJ2-5; 10 bases map to TRBD2. Unmatched junction bases numbered 7, after V lost 2 bases and J lost 4 bases. This CDR3 is 16 amino acids long. CDR1 and CDR2 from the germline V gene are MNHNY and SVGAGI (reference sequence). This chain's CDR3 is CASSYPSGRAGETQYF. The DNA for the CDR3 is TGTGCCAGCAGTTACCCCAGCGGGAGGGCGGGAGAGACCCAGTACTTC.

The V call is TRBV29-1, the J call TRBJ1-2; possible D gene TRBD1, 5 bases. The germline V gene encodes CDR1 SQVTM and CDR2 ANQGSEA. Between the trimmed V and J ends, which lost 6 bases and 3 bases, there was a span of 14 bases. The CDR3 length is 13 residues. CDR3 residues: CSVTDRGDYGYTF. The DNA for the CDR3 is TGCAGCGTGACAGATAGGGGTGACTATGGCTACACCTTC.

The V and J genes are TRBV30 and TRBJ1-2; the D is unclear. Trimming pared 0 bases from V and 10 bases from J, leaving 9 bases between. The germline gives CDR1 GTSNPN, CDR2 SVGIG (reference sequence). CDR3 size: 11 residues. Written as DNA, the CDR3 is TGTGCCTGGAGTGTACTCGGGTTCTACACCTTC. Translation gives CAWSVLGFYTF.

The gene calls are TRBV19 and TRBJ1-2; D gene uncertain. CDR1 and CDR2 from the germline V gene are LNHDA and SQIVND (reference sequence). Trimming took 1 base from V and 5 from J, leaving 17 bases between them. The CDR3 runs 16 residues. As DNA, the CDR3 is TGTGCCAGTAGTATAGCGTCCAGGATACCCTCTTATGGCTACACCTTC. Translated, it gives CASSIASRIPSYGYTF.

For the CDR3, the DNA is TGCGCCAGCAGCTTTATTAGCGGGAGCACAGATACGCAGTATTTT. It specifies CASSFISGSTDTQYF. The gene calls are TRBV5-1 and TRBJ2-3; 7 bases agree with TRBD2. From germline, CDR1 is SGHRS and CDR2 YFSETQ. The V and J ends lost 2 bases and 0 bases, in that order; junction bases with no gene match: 3. This CDR3 region has 15 residues.

V gene TRBV18 combines with J gene TRBJ1-4; TRBD1 aligns across 8 bases. V dropped 1 base and J dropped 11; count of bases not matched to a gene: 15. The CDR3 has 17 residues. Germline V gene sequence: CDR1 KGHSH, CDR2 LQKENI. CDR3 sequence: CASSPRAGGDPLGKLFF. The CDR3 DNA sequence: TGTGCCAGCTCACCACGGGCAGGGGGCGACCCCCTGGGGAAACTGTTTTTT.

This sequence joins TRBV5-1 and TRBJ2-7, with 9 bases that match TRBD1. The junction had 2 bases not matched to a gene; V was cut back by 4 bases and J by 0 bases. Germline assignment: CDR1 SGHRS and CDR2 YFSETQ. The CDR3 extends over 14 amino acids. The chain's CDR3 is CASSGTGNSYEQYF. The CDR3 nucleotides are TGCGCCAGCAGCGGGACAGGGAACTCCTACGAGCAGTACTTC.

On this clone: One end of the junction does not line up with germline, which may come from a read error. V is TRBV12-3 or TRBV12-4 and J is TRBJ2-6; the D gene is possibly TRBD2 (6 bases). CDR3 length equals 13 residues. The CDR3 region has the DNA TGTGCCAGCAGTTTACCGGCGGGGATAGTAAAGGCTTTC. This translates into CASSLPAGIVKAF.

This clone was seen a handful of times. The V and J genes are TRBV12-3 or TRBV12-4 and TRBJ1-1; no firm D call. This CDR3 contains 13 residues. The V end was cut by 2 bases, the J end by 4 bases, with 8 bases between. CDR3 sequence (DNA): TGTGCCAGCAGTTTAACAATTGGCACTGAAGCTTTCTTT. Its translation: CASSLTIGTEAFF.

The rearrangement uses TRBV19 and TRBJ1-2; D ambiguous. In germline, CDR1 is LNHDA, CDR2 SQIVND (reference sequence). The CDR3 totals 12 residues. V lost 7 bases, J lost 8 bases, and 14 bases lay in between. CDR3 bases: TGTGCCAGTACCATAGGCGGGCTCGGCTACACCTTC. This gives the protein CASTIGGLGYTF.

This sequence joins TRBV30 and TRBJ1-6; the match to TRBD1 covers 10 bases. CDR1 is GTSNPN, CDR2 SVGIG, per germline (reference sequence). V lost 0 bases, J lost 7 bases, and 6 bases stayed unmatched. This CDR3 contains 16 residues. The CDR3 nucleotides read TGTGCCTGGAGTGTACGGGACAGGGGTCAGAATTCACCCCTCCACTTT. Amino acid sequence: CAWSVRDRGQNSPLHF.

The chain recombines TRBV20-1 with TRBJ1-4; tentatively, D is TRBD1 (6 bases). The germline CDR1 and CDR2 sequences are DFQATT and SNEGSKA (reference sequence). This CDR3 is built from 14 residues. V lost 3 bases, J lost 2 bases, and 10 bases lay in between. The CDR3 DNA reads TGCAGTGCTAGTAGGGGGACCACTAATGAAAAACTGTTTTTT. It translates to CSASRGTTNEKLFF.

The rearrangement links TRBV7-9 to TRBJ1-4; D might be TRBD1 (6 bases). Looked up from germline, CDR1 is SEHNR and CDR2 is FQNEAQ (reference sequence). Trimming took off 2 bases at V and 12 bases at J, with 10 bases between the two ends. The CDR3 runs 12 residues. The CDR3 region is CASSLRTEELFF. The CDR3 DNA is TGTGCCAGCAGCTTAAGGACAGAAGAACTGTTTTTT.

The V and J genes are TRBV19 and TRBJ1-1, with D perhaps matching TRBD1 (6 bases). The V end was cut by 2 bases, the J end by 1 base, with 23 bases between. Looked up from germline, CDR1 is LNHDA and CDR2 is SQIVND (reference sequence). The CDR3 covers 19 residues. CDR3 region: CASSIRSPLTGLGNTEAFF. The CDR3 DNA is TGTGCCAGTAGTATACGGTCCCCCTTGACAGGCCTTGGGAACACTGAAGCTTTCTTT. The full variable domain, its missing parts supplied by reference TRBV19 and TRBJ1-1, is DGGITQSPKYLFRKEGQNVTLSCEQNLNHDAMYWYRQDPGQGLRLIYYSQIVNDFQKGDIAEGYSVSREKKESFPLTVTSAQKNPTAFYLCASSIRSPLTGLGNTEAFFGQGTRLTVV.

The V and J genes are TRBV30 and TRBJ2-7, with 10 bases that match TRBD1. V was clipped by 4 bases and J by 4 bases; unmatched bases: 4. Germline loops: CDR1 GTSNPN, CDR2 SVGIG (reference sequence). This CDR3 is 13 amino acids long. This CDR3 is CAWTWTGGYEQYF. In DNA, the CDR3 is TGTGCCTGGACCTGGACAGGGGGTTACGAGCAGTACTTC.

The CDR3 sequence is CASSQMTGGYGYTF. CDR3 in DNA: TGTGCCAGCAGCCAAATGACGGGGGGATATGGCTACACCTTC. This chain uses TRBV3-1 (or the pseudogene TRBV3-2) with TRBJ1-2, with D possibly matching TRBD1 (5 bases). Germline assignment: CDR1 LGHDT and CDR2 YNNKEL (reference sequence). V lost 2 bases and J 5 bases, leaving 12 bases between the germline ends. This CDR3 is 14 amino acids long.

DNA of the CDR3: TGTGCCAGCAGCCAAGATTTCGGGACTATGAGGGAGACCCAGTACTTC. This translates into CASSQDFGTMRETQYF. The V call is TRBV14, the J call TRBJ2-5, with 7 positions matching TRBD2. Trimming removed 0 bases from V and 5 bases from J; junction bases left unmatched: 9. Germline V gene data show CDR1 as SGHDN and CDR2 as FVKESK. The CDR3 spans 16 residues.